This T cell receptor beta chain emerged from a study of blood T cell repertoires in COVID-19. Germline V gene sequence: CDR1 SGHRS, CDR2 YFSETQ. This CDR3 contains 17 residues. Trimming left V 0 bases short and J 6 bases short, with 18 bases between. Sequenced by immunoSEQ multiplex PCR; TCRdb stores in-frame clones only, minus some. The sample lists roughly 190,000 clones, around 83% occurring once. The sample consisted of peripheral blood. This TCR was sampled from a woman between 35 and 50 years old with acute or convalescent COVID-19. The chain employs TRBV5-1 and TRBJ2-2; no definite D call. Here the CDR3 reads CASSLVGPGTVPGELFF. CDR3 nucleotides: TGCGCCAGCAGCTTGGTAGGCCCCGGAACAGTTCCCGGGGAGCTGTTTTTT. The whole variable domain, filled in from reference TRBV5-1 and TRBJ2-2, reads KAGVTQTPRYLIKTRGQQVTLSCSPISGHRSVSWYQQTPGQGLQFLFEYFSETQRNKGNFPGRFSGRQFSNSRSEMNVSTLELGDSALYLCASSLVGPGTVPGELFFGEGSRLTVL.